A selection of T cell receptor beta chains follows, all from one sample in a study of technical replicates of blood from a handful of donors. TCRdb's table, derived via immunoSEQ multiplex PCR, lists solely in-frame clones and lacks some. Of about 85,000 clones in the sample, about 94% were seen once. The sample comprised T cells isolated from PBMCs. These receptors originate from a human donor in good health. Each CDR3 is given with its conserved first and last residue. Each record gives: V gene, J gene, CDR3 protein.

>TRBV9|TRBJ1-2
CASSVEGTGHEDGYTF
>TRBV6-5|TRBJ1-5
CASSYSSGVQPQHF
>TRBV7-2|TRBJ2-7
CASSLISGSSYEQYF
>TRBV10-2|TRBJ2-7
CASTPETVMVEQYF
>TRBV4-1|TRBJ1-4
CASSQGRGNEKLFF
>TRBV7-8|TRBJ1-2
CASTQGGTDYGYTF
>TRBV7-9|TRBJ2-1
CASSLLAGLDEQFF
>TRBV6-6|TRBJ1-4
CASSYTQGGEKLFF
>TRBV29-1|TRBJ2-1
CSGMGGSYNEQFF
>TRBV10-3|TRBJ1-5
CAISEGGSYQPQHF
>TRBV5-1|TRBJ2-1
CASSGGGHHNEQFF
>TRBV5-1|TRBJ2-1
CASSLTSGGMYEQFF
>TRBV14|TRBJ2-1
CASSWDRLNEQFF
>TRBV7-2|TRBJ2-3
CASSPISSGPSTDTQYF
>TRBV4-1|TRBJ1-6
CASSQDGRQGSYNSPLHF
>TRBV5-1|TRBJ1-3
CASSLRDSGNTIYF
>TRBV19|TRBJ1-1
CASNYQGALTEAFF
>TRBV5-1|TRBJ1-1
CASSPAGFGALNTEAFF
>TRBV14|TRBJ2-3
CASSQGPGLALDTQYF
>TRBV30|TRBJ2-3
CACSGGVDTQYF
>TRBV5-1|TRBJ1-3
CASSPGVSLGNTIYF
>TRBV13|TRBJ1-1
CASSLAPDRGSNTEAFF
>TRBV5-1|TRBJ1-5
CASSLGGGSSNQPQHF
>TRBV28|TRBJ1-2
CASCPGHGYYGYTF
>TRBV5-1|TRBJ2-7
CASSLVGLAGLMSREQYF